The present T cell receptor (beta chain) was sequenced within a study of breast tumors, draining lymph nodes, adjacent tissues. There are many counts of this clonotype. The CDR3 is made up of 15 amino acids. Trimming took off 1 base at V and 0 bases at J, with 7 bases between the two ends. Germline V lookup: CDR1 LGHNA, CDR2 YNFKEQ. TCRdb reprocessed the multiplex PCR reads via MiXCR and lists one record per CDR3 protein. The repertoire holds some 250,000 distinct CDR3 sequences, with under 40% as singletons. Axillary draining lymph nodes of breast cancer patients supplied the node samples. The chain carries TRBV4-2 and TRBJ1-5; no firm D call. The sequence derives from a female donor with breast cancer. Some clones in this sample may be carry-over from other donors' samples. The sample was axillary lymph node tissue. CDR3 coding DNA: TGTGCCAGCAGCCAAGGTGCGTATAGCAATCAGCCCCAGCATTTT. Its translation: CASSQGAYSNQPQHF.